Listed below are T cell receptor beta chains from one sample, sequenced in a study of blood T cell repertoires in COVID-19. TCRdb keeps only in-frame clones here, not all; method: immunoSEQ multiplex PCR. The table lists a few hundred thousand clones, over 75% of them singletons. What was sequenced was PBMCs or T cells enriched from blood (not recorded which). These receptors all stem from a woman aged 18 to 35 who had been exposed to COVID-19. Each CDR3 is given with its conserved first and last residue. The order of the fields is J gene, V gene, D gene, clone size, CDR3 DNA, CDR3 protein. A D gene is named only where the DNA matches it firmly. Not all rows give a size; the values are once, few, many and, for expanded clones, a class.

TRBJ2-5,TRBV7-2,TRBD2,NA,TGTGCCAGCAGTTCACGGGGAAGCGGGGGGCCAGTGAAAGAGACCCAGTACTTC,CASSSRGSGGPVKETQYF
TRBJ1-1,TRBV15,NA,NA,TGTGCCACCAGCAGTTCAGAGAACACTGAAGCTTTCTTT,CATSSSENTEAFF
TRBJ2-7,TRBV28,TRBD1,NA,TGTGCCAGCAGAACACCCCAGGGGGCCTACGAGCAGTACTTC,CASRTPQGAYEQYF
TRBJ2-2,TRBV5-1,TRBD2,NA,TGCGCCAGCAGCTTGAGGACTAGCACCGGGGAGCTGTTTTTT,CASSLRTSTGELFF
TRBJ2-6,TRBV27,NA,NA,TGTGCCAGCAGAGATGGACTCATCTCTGGGGCCAACGTCCTGACTTTC,CASRDGLISGANVLTF
TRBJ1-4,TRBV2,TRBD1,NA,TGTGCCAGCAGTGCGCGGGGGACAGGGAATGAAAAACTGTTTTTT,CASSARGTGNEKLFF
TRBJ2-5,TRBV9,TRBD2,NA,TGTGCCAGCAGCTCCAGCGGGGTCGGGGAGACCCAGTACTTC,CASSSSGVGETQYF
TRBJ2-7,TRBV18,NA,NA,TGTGCCAGCTCACCAAATTCAGACTCCTACGAGCAGTACTTC,CASSPNSDSYEQYF
TRBJ2-1,TRBV13,NA,NA,TGTGCCAGCAGCTCGCACTCGGGGGGCCCCTCTTACAATGAGCAGTTCTTC,CASSSHSGGPSYNEQFF
TRBJ2-7,TRBV27,NA,NA,TGTGCCACCCGGAGGCTATACCTCGACGAGCAGTACTTC,CATRRLYLDEQYF
TRBJ2-7,TRBV15,NA,NA,TGTGCCACTTCCCCCCGTGGGAGGAACGAGCAGTACTTC,CATSPRGRNEQYF
TRBJ2-1,TRBV6-2/TRBV6-3,NA,NA,TGTGCCAGCAGTTACTCGACACGGCATGAGCAGTTCTTC,CASSYSTRHEQFF
TRBJ2-2,TRBV19,TRBD2,NA,TGTGCCAGTAGACGGGAGGGCCTTGCCGGGGAGCTGTTTTTT,CASRREGLAGELFF
TRBJ1-1,TRBV21-1,NA,few,TGTGCCAGCAAGGTTCGGGGTATGAACACTGAAGCTTTCTTT,CASKVRGMNTEAFF
TRBJ1-1,TRBV7-9,NA,NA,TGTGCCAGCAGCTACGGACAGAACACTGAAGCTTTCTTT,CASSYGQNTEAFF
TRBJ2-1,TRBV5-1,NA,NA,TGCGCCAGCACCCCAGTGGGGGGGACAAGGGATGAGCAGTTCTTC,CASTPVGGTRDEQFF
TRBJ2-7,TRBV7-2,TRBD2,few,TGTGCCAGCAGCTTAGTGGCTAGCGGGAGCTCCTACGAGCAGTACTTC,CASSLVASGSSYEQYF
TRBJ2-5,TRBV13,TRBD1,NA,TGTGCCAGCAGCGTAGACAGGGGAAAAGAGACCCAGTACTTC,CASSVDRGKETQYF
TRBJ1-3,TRBV3-1/TRBV3-2,NA,NA,TGTGCCAGCAGCCAAAGCGGCTCTGGAAACACCATATATTTT,CASSQSGSGNTIYF
TRBJ2-7,TRBV9,TRBD2,NA,TGTGCCAGCAGCCCAGGGCTAGCGGGCTACGAGCAGTACTTC,CASSPGLAGYEQYF
TRBJ1-6,TRBV9,TRBD1,NA,TGTGCCAGCAGCGTAGATCCGAGGGACAGGAGTCCCCAGGCGACGGTGTCACCCCTCCACTTT,CASSVDPRDRSPQATVSPLHF
TRBJ2-1,TRBV7-2,TRBD2,NA,TGTGCCAGCAGCTTAGAGGGGACTAGCGGGAGCCTTTCCTACAATGAGCAGTTCTTC,CASSLEGTSGSLSYNEQFF
TRBJ1-1,TRBV28,NA,NA,TGTGCCAGCAGCCGTAATAGGGGAGGGACTGAAGCTTTCTTT,CASSRNRGGTEAFF
TRBJ2-7,TRBV5-6,NA,NA,TGTGCCAGCAGCTTGGAAACTGGACAGCCCCCCTACGAGCAGTACTTC,CASSLETGQPPYEQYF
TRBJ2-7,TRBV6-5,NA,NA,TGTGCCAGCAGGATACCGGGACTCCTAACCTACGAGCAGTACTTC,CASRIPGLLTYEQYF
TRBJ2-1,TRBV27,TRBD2,NA,TGTGCCAGCAGCCTAGCGGGGAGCTCCTACAATGAGCAGTTCTTC,CASSLAGSSYNEQFF
TRBJ1-5,TRBV14,NA,few,TGTGCCAGCAGCCAAGGCGGCAATCAGCCCCAGCATTTT,CASSQGGNQPQHF